This T cell receptor beta chain was captured by sequencing in a study of T cells in localized non-small cell lung cancer. Study-wide results and caveats: The study sequenced only one region of the tumor. As a result, intratumor heterogeneity could not be excluded and remains possible. Of the top 100 tumor clones, median 57 were in adjacent lung, some 29 among its top 100. Clonality of T cells reached its maximum in uninvolved adjacent lung, surpassing tumor.

About this clone itself: The antigen is not known.

Clones were sequenced by immunoSEQ multiplex PCR, and TCRdb holds only the in-frame ones, with some missing. In the table there are about 40,000 clones, 70% to 90% of which are singletons. V was pared by 10 bases and J by 1 base, with 10 bases of the junction left unmatched. The germline V gene encodes CDR1 ENHRY and CDR2 SYGVKD. This CDR3 is built from 17 residues. The sample in question was peripheral blood, obtained before any cancer treatment. The source is a man aged 18-49 years with stage I lung adenocarcinoma. The chain couples TRBV10-3 to TRBJ2-1; 13 bases fit TRBD2. CDR3 DNA sequence: TGTGCCACACTCGGGACTAGCGGGGATCTTTCCTACAATGAGCAGTTCTTC. Translating gives CATLGTSGDLSYNEQFF.